This TCR beta chain was captured by sequencing in a study of blood T cell repertoires in COVID-19. Study-level background: Whether acute or convalescent, the COVID-19 samples came from the United States, Italy and Spain. In each case, the material was cDNA or gDNA derived from T cells, B-cell-depleted T cells, or PBMCs.

In the source study's methods: Amplifying reference gene primers gave estimates of nucleated cell counts. The repertoire was sequenced with immunoSEQ multiplex PCR; TCRdb's copy has only in-frame clones and lacks some. V and J calls and clone size come straight from that table; D and trimming were deduced from the DNA. Among hundreds of thousands of clones listed, roughly four fifths were seen once. Sequenced: peripheral blood. This TCR came from a woman older than 75 with acute or convalescent COVID-19.

The chain's CDR3 is CASSFRSEAFF. In DNA form, the CDR3 reads TGTGCCAGCAGCTTCCGCAGTGAAGCTTTCTTT. The chain is built from TRBV12-3 or TRBV12-4 and TRBJ1-1, with no clear D. V was shortened by 6 bases and J by 7 bases, with 9 bases between the two germline ends. This CDR3 is 11 amino acids long.